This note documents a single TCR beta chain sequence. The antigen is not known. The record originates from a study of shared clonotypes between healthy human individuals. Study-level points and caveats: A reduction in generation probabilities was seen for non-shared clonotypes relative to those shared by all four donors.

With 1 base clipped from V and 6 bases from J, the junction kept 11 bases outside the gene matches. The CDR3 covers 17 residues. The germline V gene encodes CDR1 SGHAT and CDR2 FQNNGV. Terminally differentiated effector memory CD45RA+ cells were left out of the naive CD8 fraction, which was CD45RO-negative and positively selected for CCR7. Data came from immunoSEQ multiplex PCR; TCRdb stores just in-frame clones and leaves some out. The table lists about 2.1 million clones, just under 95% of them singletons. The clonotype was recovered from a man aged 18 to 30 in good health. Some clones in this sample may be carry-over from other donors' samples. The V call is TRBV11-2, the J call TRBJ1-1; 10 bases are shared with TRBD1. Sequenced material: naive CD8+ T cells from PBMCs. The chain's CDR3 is CASSLGQGAVGRAEAFF. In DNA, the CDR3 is TGTGCCAGCAGCTTAGGACAGGGGGCGGTGGGGAGGGCTGAAGCTTTCTTT.